This entry is about one T cell receptor beta chain. The record originates from a study of blood T cell repertoires in COVID-19. Overall study context: The origin of the acute and convalescent COVID-19 samples was the United States, Italy and Spain. PBMCs, B-cell-depleted T cells, or T cells provided the cDNA or gDNA that made up the material.

With 5 bases clipped from V and 7 bases from J, the junction kept 8 bases outside the gene matches. Germline V gene lookup returns CDR1 LNHDA and CDR2 SQIVND (reference sequence). The CDR3 has 14 residues. The assay was immunoSEQ multiplex PCR, and TCRdb's table has in-frame clones only and misses some. Of under 200,000 clones detected, around 87% appear once; the ten largest clones hold about 6.3%. The sequencing sample was made of PBMCs or T cells enriched from blood (not recorded which). This clonotype was obtained from a woman between 50 and 59 years old who had recovered from COVID-19. This chain links TRBV19 with TRBJ1-2; 9 bases are a match to TRBD1. The CDR3 DNA is TGTGCCAGTAGTGAAACAGGGGGCAAAGGTGGCTACACCTTC. Translated, it gives CASSETGGKGGYTF.